The sequence of this TCR beta chain was determined in a study of OX40 agonist ivuxolimab in advanced cancers. Overall study: The group had a mean age of 60 years, ranged from about 23 to 79, and was less than 85% male. Partial responses were achieved by three patients, of whom one had hepatocellular carcinoma and two had cutaneous melanoma.

The CDR3 length is 12 residues. The V end lost 5 bases, the J end lost 8 bases, and 12 bases lay between the germline ends. The germline V gene has CDR1 SGHAT and CDR2 FQDESV (reference sequence). Assay: immunoSEQ multiplex PCR; the TCRdb copy retains only in-frame clones and omits some. The sample contains 35,000 to 55,000 clones, around 89% of which appear only once. This rearrangement joins TRBV11-1 to TRBJ1-2; D is uncertain. The sample was CD4+ or CD8+ T cells sorted from blood, taken in a trial of the OX40 agonist ivuxolimab. This clonotype originated in an adult with an advanced solid tumor such as melanoma, head and neck, liver or kidney cancer. The CDR3 DNA follows: TGTGCCAGCAGCCCCAGGACGGGAGGCTACACCTTC. It encodes CASSPRTGGYTF.